The 19 T cell receptor beta chains in this list originate from one sample, sequenced in a study of shared clonotypes between healthy human individuals. Clones were read by immunoSEQ multiplex PCR, and TCRdb kept only the in-frame ones, dropping some. The data contain about 510,000 clones, 75% to 80% of them seen just once; the ten biggest clones take up approximately 13%. The sequencing sample was made of PBMCs. The source of these receptors is a woman aged 40 to 49 in good health. Some clones in this sample may be carry-over from other donors' samples.

The V call is TRBV6-4, the J call TRBJ2-7; the D gene could be TRBD1 or TRBD2 (6 bases each). The ends were cut back, 6 bases at V and 1 base at J, with 19 bases in the middle. This CDR3 is 16 amino acids long. Germline values: CDR1 MRHNA, CDR2 SNTAGT. The CDR3 region has the DNA TGTGCCAGCAGACGGGGGCGGCCAGGGTATTCCTACGAGCAGTACTTC. Encoded protein: CASRRGRPGYSYEQYF.

The chain combines TRBV6-5 with TRBJ2-3, with TRBD1 matching over 7 bases. V shed 7 bases and J 2 bases; nucleotides not matched to a gene: 6. Germline-derived CDR1 and CDR2 are MNHEY and SVGAGI. CDR3 length: 14 amino acids. CDR3 nucleotides: TGTGCCAGCAAGAGACAGGGAACCACAGATACGCAGTATTTT. Translation gives CASKRQGTTDTQYF.

Comment on this clone: Other DNA variants within this sample encode the same CDR3. V and J are TRBV11-2 and TRBJ2-1, with a weak D call TRBD2 (7 bases). Trimming left V 1 base short and J 10 bases short, with 8 bases between. Germline-derived CDR1 and CDR2 are SGHAT and FQNNGV. The CDR3 covers 12 residues. CDR3 sequence reads: CASSLGGGEQFF. CDR3 sequence (DNA): TGTGCCAGCAGCTTAGGCGGGGGCGAGCAGTTCTTC.

This sequence joins TRBV27 and TRBJ2-5, with 9 bases fitting TRBD2. The CDR3 consists of 15 residues. Germline lookup yields CDR1 MNHEY and CDR2 SMNVEV (reference sequence). With V trimmed by 0 bases and J by 11 bases, 10 bases remained unmatched. CDR3 protein: CASSLSRGRAYEQYF. CDR3 nucleotides: TGTGCCAGCAGTTTATCTCGCGGGAGGGCCTATGAGCAGTACTTC.

This rearrangement joins TRBV11-1 to TRBJ2-1; D may be TRBD2 (7 bases). The V gene lost 1 base and the J gene lost 2 bases, with 15 bases spanning the gap. Germline V gives CDR1 SGHAT, CDR2 FQDESV (reference sequence). The CDR3 consists of 17 residues. The CDR3 DNA reads TGTGCCAGCAGCTTAGTGGGGGGGCTAGCGACCTACAATGAGCAGTTCTTC. It is translated as CASSLVGGLATYNEQFF.

This clone was counted once. J is TRBJ2-7 and V is TRBV4-1, with D uncertain. The CDR3 has 15 amino acids. Trimming took off 0 bases at V and 0 bases at J, with 9 bases between the two ends. Per the germline V gene, CDR1 is MGHRA and CDR2 is YSYEKL. The CDR3 region is CASSQEETPSYEQYF. The CDR3, as DNA: TGCGCCAGCAGCCAAGAGGAAACACCCTCCTACGAGCAGTACTTC.

The chain recombines TRBV4-2 with TRBJ2-7; D might be TRBD2 (5 bases). V was pared by 0 bases and J by 3 bases, with 12 bases between. CDR3 length equals 15 residues. The V gene's germline CDR1 is LGHNA and CDR2 YNFKEQ. The CDR3 spells CASSQDRLAVYEQYF. The CDR3 region has the DNA TGTGCCAGCAGCCAAGATCGGCTAGCAGTCTACGAGCAGTACTTC.

V gene TRBV2 combines with J gene TRBJ1-1; 8 bases fit TRBD1. CDR3 size: 13 residues. CDR1 SNHLY and CDR2 FYNNEI come from the germline V gene. The V gene end was trimmed by 3 bases and the J gene end by 9 bases; junction bases not matched to a gene: 6. As DNA, the CDR3 is TGTGCCAGCAGTGAGAGGCAGGGGGCCAAAGCTTTCTTT. As protein: CASSERQGAKAFF.

This clone was picked up a small number of times. V and J are TRBV9 and TRBJ1-2; D gene ambiguous. The CDR3 is 14 amino acids. CDR1 SGDLS and CDR2 YYNGEE come from the germline V gene. The V end lost 0 bases, the J end lost 7 bases, and 13 bases lay between the germline ends. The CDR3 nucleotides read TGTGCCAGCAGCGTAGGAGGTGAGGGATCTGGCTACACCTTC. Protein sequence: CASSVGGEGSGYTF. Combining the CDR3 with reference TRBV9 and TRBJ1-2 gives the whole variable domain DSGVTQTPKHLITATGQRVTLRCSPRSGDLSVYWYQQSLDQGLQFLIQYYNGEERAKGNILERFSAQQFPDLHSELNLSSLELGDSALYFCASSVGGEGSGYTFGSGTRLTVV.

The chain recombines TRBV27 with TRBJ2-1; 11 bases are a match to TRBD2. V lost 5 bases and J lost 9; bases outside the gene matches: 9. CDR3 size: 15 residues. Germline CDR1 and CDR2: MNHEY and SMNVEV (reference sequence). The CDR3 is CASSPQLAGGFEQFF. CDR3 bases: TGTGCCAGCAGTCCCCAGCTAGCGGGAGGTTTTGAGCAGTTCTTC.

V and J are TRBV4-3 and TRBJ2-4; unclear D gene. The CDR3 totals 14 residues. Germline CDR1 is LGHNA and CDR2 is YSLEER. V was shortened by 5 bases and J by 6 bases, with 14 bases between the two germline ends. Here the CDR3 DNA reads TGCGCCAGCAGCTTCCGGTCCATGGGAAACATTCAGTACTTC. Its translation: CASSFRSMGNIQYF.

This clone was detected only a few times. The chain couples TRBV7-8 to TRBJ1-1; D is ambiguous. The CDR3 runs to 15 residues. The V and J ends lost 5 bases and 0 bases respectively, with 13 bases between them. Germline V gene lookup returns CDR1 SGHVS and CDR2 FQNEAQ. The CDR3 DNA reads TGTGCCAGCAGCCCGAGGACGGCTTTGAACACTGAAGCTTTCTTT. It specifies CASSPRTALNTEAFF.

The gene calls are TRBV7-6 and TRBJ2-1; D unclear. The germline gives CDR1 SGHVS, CDR2 FNYEAQ. Trimming pared 5 bases from V and 4 bases from J, leaving 12 bases between. CDR3 length: 14 residues. CDR3 nucleotide sequence: TGTGCCAGCAGCAACTTATTACTTTACAATGAGCAGTTCTTC. This translates into CASSNLLLYNEQFF.

This chain links TRBV11-2 with TRBJ2-2; no definite D call. The CDR3 is made up of 15 amino acids. V lost 2 bases, J lost 5 bases, and 12 bases lay in between. Per germline, CDR1 SGHAT and CDR2 FQNNGV. The chain's CDR3 is CASSLIVAGTGELFF. The CDR3 region has the DNA TGTGCCAGCAGCTTAATCGTGGCCGGGACCGGGGAGCTGTTTTTT. Full variable domain (missing parts from reference TRBV11-2 and TRBJ2-2): EAGVAQSPRYKIIEKRQSVAFWCNPISGHATLYWYQQILGQGPKLLIQFQNNGVVDDSQLPKDRFSAERLKGVDSTLKIQPAKLEDSAVYLCASSLIVAGTGELFFGEGSRLTVL.

The chain joins TRBV18 to TRBJ2-1, with D possibly being TRBD1 or TRBD2 (6 bases each). Germline lookup yields CDR1 KGHSH and CDR2 LQKENI. This CDR3 comprises 16 residues. The V and J ends lost 3 bases and 4 bases respectively, with 16 bases between them. CDR3 in amino acids: CASSPKQGGNYNEQFF. DNA of the CDR3: TGTGCCAGCTCACCTAAACAGGGAGGAAATTACAATGAGCAGTTCTTC.

V gene TRBV19 combines with J gene TRBJ2-7; 9 bases line up with TRBD1. V lost 5 bases and J lost 9; bases outside the gene matches: 8. Germline CDR1 reads LNHDA; CDR2 reads SQIVND (reference sequence). The CDR3 sequence is 13 residues long. The CDR3 protein is CASSGSSDRGQYF. The DNA for the CDR3 is TGTGCCAGTAGTGGAAGCTCGGACAGGGGGCAGTACTTC.

The chain has TRBV7-8 and TRBJ2-2, with TRBD1 matching 7 bases. With 6 bases clipped from V and 4 bases from J, the junction kept 5 bases outside the gene matches. The CDR3 is 14 amino acids. CDR1 and CDR2 (germline): SGHVS, FQNEAQ. This CDR3 is CASSSTGVTGELFF. As DNA, the CDR3 is TGTGCCAGCAGTTCCACAGGGGTCACCGGGGAGCTGTTTTTT.

CDR3 nucleotide sequence: TGTGCCAGCAGTTCCGCCGGGACTAGCGGGAGAAGGGGAGAGACCCAGTACTTC. Protein: CASSSAGTSGRRGETQYF. This chain links TRBV28 with TRBJ2-5, with 14 bases aligning to TRBD2. Germline loops: CDR1 MDHEN, CDR2 SYDVKM. The CDR3 sequence is 18 residues long. The V segment lost 4 bases and the J segment 4 bases; nucleotides outside the gene matches: 11.

This sequence joins TRBV5-4 and TRBJ2-1, with D perhaps matching TRBD1 (5 bases). Trimming cost V 10 bases and J 0 bases, with 14 bases left between them. The length of the CDR3 is 14 residues. From germline, CDR1 is SGHNT and CDR2 YYREEE (reference sequence). CDR3 residues: CASSRQGSYNEQFF. CDR3 nucleotide sequence: TGTGCCTCTTCCCGCCAGGGCTCCTACAATGAGCAGTTCTTC. Supplemented by reference TRBV5-4 and TRBJ2-1, the full variable domain reads ETGVTQSPTHLIKTRGQQVTLRCSSQSGHNTVSWYQQALGQGPQFIFQYYREEENGRGNFPPRFSGLQFPNYSSELNVNALELDDSALYLCASSRQGSYNEQFFGPGTRLTVL.